Each of the 8 T cell receptor beta chains below was sequenced from the same sample in a study of T-cell reconstitution after alpha-beta-depleted transplantation in children. For TCRbeta, the library was prepared with unique molecular identifiers. TCRdb re-called the PCR reads through MiXCR, storing one row per CDR3 protein. Among approximately 8,700 distinct CDR3 sequences listed, around 14% were seen once. The specimen was PBMCs, mostly from graft donor cells, collected 60 days after TCRalphabeta/CD19-depleted stem cell transplant. The receptors were sampled from a male patient between 10 and 17 years old who had a stem cell transplant for acute lymphoblastic leukemia, so the T cells may come from the graft donor.

This clonotype has ten or more counts. J is TRBJ2-1 and V is TRBV27; D ambiguous. The CDR3 is 14 amino acids. Germline lookup yields CDR1 MNHEY and CDR2 SMNVEV (reference sequence). The V gene lost 5 bases and the J gene lost 4 bases, with 12 bases spanning the gap. CDR3 region: CASSRLNGYNEQFF. As DNA, the CDR3 is TGTGCCAGCAGTCGCCTCAATGGGTACAATGAGCAGTTCTTC.

This clonotype was seen repeatedly, ten times or more. V gene TRBV6-5 combines with J gene TRBJ1-2, with D unresolved. Germline V gene data show CDR1 as MNHEY and CDR2 as SVGAGI. The CDR3 has 15 residues. V lost 4 bases and J 0 bases, leaving 12 bases between the germline ends. CDR3 nucleotide sequence: TGTGCCAGCAGTTCGCCCCAGGAAGCTAACTATGGCTACACCTTC. As protein: CASSSPQEANYGYTF.

The CDR3 spells CASSLDQQGSGNTIYF. As DNA, the CDR3 is TGTGCCAGCAGCCTAGACCAACAGGGCTCTGGAAACACCATATATTTT. This chain uses TRBV4-2 with TRBJ1-3; D might be TRBD1 (6 bases). The V gene lost 4 bases and the J gene lost 0 bases, with 13 bases spanning the gap. CDR3 size: 16 residues. Germline-derived CDR1 and CDR2 are LGHNA and YNFKEQ.

In nucleotides, the CDR3 is TGTGCCAGCAGCTTAGTGCGGGGGGCAGATGGCTACACCTTC. This gives the protein CASSLVRGADGYTF. The rearrangement links TRBV7-9 to TRBJ1-2; possible D gene TRBD1, 6 bases. V was cut by 1 base and J by 6 bases, with 12 bases left in between. CDR1 is SEHNR and CDR2 is FQNEAQ in the germline V gene (reference sequence). This CDR3 is 14 amino acids long.

This clonotype came up many times. This rearrangement joins TRBV7-9 to TRBJ1-1; TRBD1 matches 7 bases. The CDR3 runs 14 residues. Germline V gene sequence: CDR1 SEHNR, CDR2 FQNEAQ (reference sequence). J lost 5 bases, V lost 5 bases, and 8 bases had no gene match. In DNA, the CDR3 is TGTGCCAGCAGCACGCGACAGGGTGGGACTGAAGCTTTCTTT. It specifies CASSTRQGGTEAFF.

This clonotype was detected a few times. Mismatch with germline at one junction end may stem from a read error. The CDR3 coding sequence is TGTGCCAGTAGTGTAGACAGGGCCTACAATCAGCCCCAGCATTTT. This gives the protein CASSVDRAYNQPQHF. The J gene is TRBJ1-5, the V gene TRBV19; 7 bases are a match to TRBD1. The germline CDR1 and CDR2 sequences are LNHDA and SQIVND (reference sequence). The CDR3 sequence is 15 residues long.

This clonotype was recorded many times. The J gene is TRBJ2-1, the V gene TRBV28, with 12 bases matching TRBD2. Trimming cost V 4 bases and J 2 bases; bases outside gene matches: 9. The CDR3 runs 18 residues. Germline-derived CDR1 and CDR2 are MDHEN and SYDVKM. For the CDR3, the DNA is TGTGCCAGCAGTTCGCGACTAGCGGGAGTCGGGCCCTACAATGAGCAGTTCTTC. Amino acid sequence: CASSSRLAGVGPYNEQFF.

The sample holds many counts of this clonotype. This chain joins TRBV27 and TRBJ2-2; a possible D gene is TRBD1 (8 bases). The germline CDR1 and CDR2 sequences are MNHEY and SMNVEV (reference sequence). Trimming removed 4 bases from V and 3 bases from J, with 12 bases in between. This CDR3 has 15 residues. The CDR3 reads CASSSTGGDTGELFF. The CDR3 DNA reads as TGTGCCAGCAGTTCTACAGGGGGGGACACCGGGGAGCTGTTTTTT.